This T cell receptor (beta chain) was sequenced for a study of T-cell reconstitution after alpha-beta-depleted transplantation in children. This clonotype was counted only a few times. Unique molecular identifiers were used to barcode this TCRbeta library. TCRdb re-called the PCR reads through MiXCR, storing one row per CDR3 protein. The repertoire holds about 400,000 distinct CDR3 sequences, 20% seen once, with less than 4.5% in the top ten. The CDR3 spans 16 residues. V was clipped by 4 bases and J by 3 bases; unmatched bases: 7. Germline values: CDR1 DFQATT, CDR2 SNEGSKA (reference sequence). The specimen comprised PBMCs from the stem cell graft donor, sampled from the stem cell graft. This clonotype was obtained from a human donor who donated a stem cell graft to a child with acute myeloid leukemia. This rearrangement joins TRBV20-1 to TRBJ2-3; TRBD2 agrees at 13 bases. The CDR3 DNA reads TGCAGTGCTAAGGCACTAGCGGGAGGGACGACAGATACGCAGTATTTT. Translation gives CSAKALAGGTTDTQYF.